This T cell receptor beta chain was obtained from a study of T cells in Graves' hyperthyroidism and ophthalmopathy. General study points: Most clonotypes expanded in thyroid above 0.001 were likewise present in blood. Onset of ophthalmopathy came a median roughly 6 months after the model predicted it.

Stability of Graves' hyperthyroidism was defined as absent ophthalmopathy progression within 18 months. As for this clonotype: The target antigen is unknown. Sequence at one end of the junction differs from germline and may be a read error.

Germline values: CDR1 PRHDT, CDR2 FYEKMQ (reference sequence). The CDR3 consists of 14 residues. Amplification yielded TCR beta CDR3 regions, with RNA transcripts as the source. The TCR CDR3 first-round RT-PCR relied on the HTBI primer set. MiXCR, run by TCRdb on the multiplex PCR reads, gives a single entry per CDR3 protein. The sample has 96,000 or so distinct CDR3 sequences, just over 50% seen once. The sequenced material came from blood. The TCR was taken from a woman aged 35 to 49 with Graves' hyperthyroidism. The chain recombines TRBV13 with TRBJ1-5, with D perhaps TRBD1 (5 bases). The CDR3 nucleotides are TGTGCCAGCAGCCCCGGGACGGAAAATCAGCCCCGGCATTTT. Translation gives CASSPGTENQPRHF.